This record looks at one T cell receptor (beta chain) sequence and its context. Treatment defined: randomized to nivolumab then ipilimumab (arm A) or the reverse (arm B). V lost 3 bases to trimming and J lost 5 bases, with 7 bases between them. CDR1 and CDR2 (germline): SGHDN, FVKESK. The CDR3 sequence is 12 residues long. These data originate in a study of sequential checkpoint blockade in melanoma. The method was immunoSEQ multiplex PCR; TCRdb's version includes in-frame clones alone and lacks a portion of them. The data hold about 9,200 clones, with approximately 25% observed a single time. Specimen: tumor tissue (inferred from file names), collected from a patient given nivolumab and ipilimumab in sequence. The V and J genes are TRBV14 and TRBJ1-2; D remains unclear. This TCR derives from a human donor with melanoma. The CDR3 region is CASSQTPYGYTF. CDR3 coding DNA: TGTGCCAGCAGCCAGACACCGTATGGCTACACCTTC.